One T cell receptor (beta chain) is described in this entry. The antigen is undetermined. Germline V gene data show CDR1 as SGHRS and CDR2 as YFSETQ. V was pared by 4 bases and J by 3 bases, with 8 bases between. The CDR3 is 13 residues long. These data belong to a study of T cells after yellow fever vaccination. In the study overall: Each low-cell-number fraction was prepared by means of SMART-Seq v4 Ultra Low Input.

Study results and limitations: It was a weaker secondary response, yet one that peaked faster, at day 5 versus 15. After the booster, 95% to 98% of CD4 and about nine tenths of CD8 primary-response clones were re-detected.

Generation of TCR cDNA used 5'RACE template switching (which added a universal primer site and UMIs). Using its own MiXCR run on the 5' RACE reads, TCRdb lists one record per CDR3 protein. The top ten hold about 0.85% of the sample, which has around 250,000 distinct CDR3 sequences, 6.9% seen once. The TCR originated in a man aged 30-40 years who received the YFV17D yellow fever vaccine. The rearrangement links TRBV5-1 to TRBJ1-5; perhaps TRBD1 as D (5 bases). The material was CD4+ T cells sorted from PBMCs, obtained 15 days after the yellow fever booster vaccination. CDR3 loop: CASSVGVNQPQHF. Written as DNA, the CDR3 is TGCGCCAGCAGCGTGGGGGTCAATCAGCCCCAGCATTTT.